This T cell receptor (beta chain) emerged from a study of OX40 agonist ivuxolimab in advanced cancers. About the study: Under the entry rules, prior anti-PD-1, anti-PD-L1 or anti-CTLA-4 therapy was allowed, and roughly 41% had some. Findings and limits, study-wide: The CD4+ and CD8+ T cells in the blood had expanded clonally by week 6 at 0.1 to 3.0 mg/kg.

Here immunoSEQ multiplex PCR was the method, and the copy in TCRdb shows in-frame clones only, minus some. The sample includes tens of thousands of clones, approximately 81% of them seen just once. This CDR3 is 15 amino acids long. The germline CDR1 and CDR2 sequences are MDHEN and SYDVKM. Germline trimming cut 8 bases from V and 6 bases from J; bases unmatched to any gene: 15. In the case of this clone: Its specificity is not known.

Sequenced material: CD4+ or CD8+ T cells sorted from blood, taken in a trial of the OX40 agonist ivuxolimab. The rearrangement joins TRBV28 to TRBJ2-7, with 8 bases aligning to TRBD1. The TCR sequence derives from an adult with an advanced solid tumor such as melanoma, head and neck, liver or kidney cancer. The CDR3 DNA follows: TGTGCCAGCCGAACACCGGACAGGGCCTCGGGCGAGCAGTACTTC. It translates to CASRTPDRASGEQYF.